This paragraph covers one TCR beta chain sequence. The antigen is undetermined. The data stem from a study of shared clonotypes between healthy human individuals. TCRdb's table, derived via immunoSEQ multiplex PCR, lists solely in-frame clones and lacks some. Among over a million clones listed, around 97% were seen once. Findings of the study overall: Sampling used blood alone; tissue repertoires probably differ. Generation probabilities were higher for clonotypes shared across all four sorted-subset donors than for unshared ones.

The V gene end was trimmed by 2 bases and the J gene end by 8 bases; junction bases not matched to a gene: 7. This CDR3 spans 15 amino acids. Looked up from germline, CDR1 is SEHNR and CDR2 is FQNEAQ (reference sequence). Naive CD45RA+ and memory CD45RA-negative subsets were split from CD4+ cells. The chain recombines TRBV7-9 with TRBJ2-1; 9 bases are shared with TRBD1. The receptor's source is a man aged 30-40 years in good health. The sample taken for sequencing was naive CD4+ T cells sorted from blood. Stated subset: CD45RA+ positively selected. In DNA, the CDR3 is TGTGCCAGCAGCTTATCCACAGGGGGCCCTTATGAGCAGTTCTTC. Protein sequence: CASSLSTGGPYEQFF.